Below are 25 T cell receptor beta chains sequenced from a single sample in a study of cytomegalovirus exposure and HLA in healthy donors (dated by TCRdb to the late 2010s). Libraries came from the immunoSEQ multiplex PCR assay. For the multiplex PCR, a mixture combining 60 forward primers for TCR Vbeta segments and 13 reverse primers for TCR Jbeta segments was used. Not all clones reach the TCRdb copy of this immuneACCESS table, which keeps in-frame sequences only. Checked studies attribute under half of the gap to unresolved V genes and leave the rest unexplained. The sample data list around 140,000 clones, and less than 80% of these were observed just once. The top ten constitute roughly 4% of the sample. The material sequenced was PBMCs. The receptors shown here come from a man aged 50 or older in good health and CMV-seropositive.

The chain carries TRBV5-1 and TRBJ2-1, with 12 bases identical to TRBD2. CDR1 is SGHRS and CDR2 is YFSETQ in the germline V gene. The J segment lost 7 bases and the V segment lost 3 bases, leaving 11 bases of the junction unmatched. The CDR3 spans 17 residues. The CDR3: CASSSRLAGVLLNEQFF. In nucleotides, the CDR3 is TGCGCCAGCAGCTCAAGACTAGCGGGAGTACTACTAAATGAGCAGTTCTTC.

The gene calls are TRBV5-1 and TRBJ2-2, with D tentatively TRBD1 (6 bases). V dropped 7 bases and J dropped 0 bases, with 7 bases sitting between them. Germline CDR1 is SGHRS and CDR2 is YFSETQ. The CDR3 sequence is 13 residues long. CDR3 nucleotides: TGCGCCAGCCAGGGGTCGAACACCGGGGAGCTGTTTTTT. Protein product: CASQGSNTGELFF.

The chain links TRBV6-5 to TRBJ2-5, with D perhaps matching TRBD2 (5 bases). This CDR3 region has 15 residues. Trimming cost V 8 bases and J 5 bases, with 21 bases left between them. Germline CDR1 and CDR2: MNHEY and SVGAGI. For the CDR3, the DNA is TGTGCCAGCCGCCCGTACTTCCGGGGTCAGGAGACCCAGTACTTC. Translating it yields CASRPYFRGQETQYF.

This chain joins TRBV9 and TRBJ2-3; no definite D call. The CDR3 sequence is 14 residues long. The V end was cut by 4 bases, the J end by 0 bases, with 9 bases between. Germline loops: CDR1 SGDLS, CDR2 YYNGEE. DNA of the CDR3: TGTGCCAGCAGCCAAGTGCAGAGCACAGATACGCAGTATTTT. It yields the protein CASSQVQSTDTQYF.

On this clone: One junction end does not reproduce the germline sequence, and a read error may be involved. The chain joins TRBV4-1 to TRBJ2-5; 11 positions agree with TRBD1. Germline CDR1 reads MGHRA; CDR2 reads YSYEKL. This CDR3 has 17 residues. The CDR3, as DNA: TGCGCCGGCAGCCAAGATCAGTTCGGGGACAGGGGGGAGACCCAGTACTTC. Amino acid sequence: CAGSQDQFGDRGETQYF.

The V and J genes are TRBV7-2 and TRBJ2-5; D may be TRBD1 (6 bases). The CDR3 runs to 14 residues. V shed 5 bases and J shed 3 bases, with 13 bases lying between them. Per germline, CDR1 SGHTA and CDR2 FQGNSA. The CDR3 DNA reads as TGTGCCAGCAGCCCAGCTCAGGGGAAAGAGACCCAGTACTTC. Amino acids: CASSPAQGKETQYF.

This clone came up a few times. This chain uses TRBV7-3 with TRBJ2-5; 10 nucleotides line up with TRBD2. Trimming removed 1 base from V and 2 bases from J; junction bases left unmatched: 4. The germline CDR1 and CDR2 sequences are SGHTA and FQGTGA. The CDR3 loop spans 16 amino acids. CDR3 amino acids: CASSLSPSGGQETQYF. The CDR3 coding sequence is TGTGCCAGCAGCTTAAGTCCTAGCGGGGGACAAGAGACCCAGTACTTC.

V gene TRBV10-3 combines with J gene TRBJ1-6; 8 nucleotides align to TRBD1. CDR3 length equals 13 residues. Trimming at V came to 5 bases and at J to 10 bases, leaving 4 bases not matched to a gene. The germline V gene encodes CDR1 ENHRY and CDR2 SYGVKD. As DNA, the CDR3 is TGTGCCATCAGTCAGGGGGCAGGCTCACCCCTCCACTTT. It is translated as CAISQGAGSPLHF.

In its sample, this clone was seen a few times. The gene calls are TRBV4-2 and TRBJ2-7, with 10 bases fitting TRBD2. The junction had 5 bases not matched to a gene; V was cut back by 4 bases and J by 2 bases. CDR3 length: 15 amino acids. Germline V gives CDR1 LGHNA, CDR2 YNFKEQ. CDR3 in amino acids: CASSPRLAGPYEQYF. The CDR3 DNA follows: TGTGCCAGCAGCCCCCGACTAGCGGGCCCCTACGAGCAGTACTTC.

The table lists this clone with a few counts. The chain recombines TRBV5-1 with TRBJ2-2, with 7 bases fitting TRBD2. Looked up from germline, CDR1 is SGHRS and CDR2 is YFSETQ. Trimming took 4 bases from V and 6 from J; bases not matched to a gene: 6. The CDR3 totals 14 residues. As DNA, the CDR3 is TGCGCCAGCAGCCCTTGGACTAGATCCGGGGAGCTGTTTTTT. Protein: CASSPWTRSGELFF.

The DNA of the CDR3 is TGTGCCAGCAGTGAAGGTGCCACGACGAACACCGGGGAGCTGTTTTTT. It codes for CASSEGATTNTGELFF. The chain employs TRBV6-4 and TRBJ1-3; unclear D gene. TRBJ2-2 explains the end of the DNA better; the J call may be wrong. Germline CDR1 and CDR2: MRHNA and SNTAGT. The CDR3 consists of 16 residues.

Written as DNA, the CDR3 is TGCGCCAGCAGCCAAGGGGACAGAGCTAACTATGGCTACACCTTC. It encodes CASSQGDRANYGYTF. The chain has TRBV4-1 and TRBJ1-2, with 7 bases matching TRBD1. The junction had 2 bases not matched to a gene; V was cut back by 1 base and J by 0 bases. The length of the CDR3 is 15 residues. The germline gives CDR1 MGHRA, CDR2 YSYEKL.

The chain combines TRBV6-6 with TRBJ2-7; D uncertain. Per germline, CDR1 MNHNY and CDR2 SVGAGI (reference sequence). The CDR3 has 13 amino acids. The V gene lost 0 bases and the J gene lost 4 bases, with 7 bases spanning the gap. The DNA for the CDR3 is TGTGCCAGCAGTTACTCTGACACTTACGAGCAGTACTTC. It encodes CASSYSDTYEQYF.

The gene calls are TRBV18 and TRBJ2-3; tentatively, D is TRBD2 (5 bases). Trimming removed 5 bases at V and 1 base at J, with 10 bases between. Germline V gene sequence: CDR1 KGHSH, CDR2 LQKENI. This CDR3 is 14 amino acids long. The CDR3 here is CASSYSEGTDTQYF. DNA of the CDR3: TGTGCCAGCTCATATAGCGAAGGCACAGATACGCAGTATTTT.

This clone was recorded a few times. This chain links TRBV19 with TRBJ1-5, with D perhaps matching TRBD1 (6 bases). Germline lookup yields CDR1 LNHDA and CDR2 SQIVND (reference sequence). Trimming removed 9 bases from V and 8 bases from J, with 17 bases in between. CDR3 length: 13 residues. CDR3 sequence reads: CASSRVPGEPQHF. DNA for the CDR3: TGTGCCAGCAGCCGGGTCCCAGGGGAGCCCCAGCATTTT.

CDR3 protein: CASSFGQLPTNEKLFF. Written as DNA, the CDR3 is TGCGCCAGCAGCTTCGGACAGTTGCCAACTAATGAAAAACTGTTTTTT. The rearrangement uses TRBV5-1 and TRBJ1-4; D is perhaps TRBD1 (6 bases). This CDR3 has 16 amino acids. The V gene's germline CDR1 is SGHRS and CDR2 YFSETQ. Trimming pared 2 bases from V and 0 bases from J, leaving 11 bases between.

This chain connects TRBV19 to TRBJ2-2; perhaps TRBD2 as D (5 bases). V lost 7 bases to trimming and J lost 5 bases, with 14 bases between them. In germline, CDR1 is LNHDA, CDR2 SQIVND (reference sequence). This CDR3 region has 14 residues. CDR3 DNA sequence: TGTGCCAGTAACCGAGGGATAGAAACCGGGGAGCTGTTTTTT. Translation: CASNRGIETGELFF. Supplemented by reference TRBV19 and TRBJ2-2, the full variable domain reads DGGITQSPKYLFRKEGQNVTLSCEQNLNHDAMYWYRQDPGQGLRLIYYSQIVNDFQKGDIAEGYSVSREKKESFPLTVTSAQKNPTAFYLCASNRGIETGELFFGEGSRLTVL.

The chain uses TRBV7-2 and TRBJ1-1; no firm D call. V lost 5 bases to trimming and J lost 0 bases, with 7 bases between them. The V gene's germline CDR1 is SGHTA and CDR2 FQGNSA. This CDR3 contains 13 residues. This CDR3 is CASSLRMNTEAFF. CDR3 DNA: TGTGCCAGCAGCCTCAGGATGAACACTGAAGCTTTCTTT.

This clone was picked up one time. This chain's CDR3 is CASSLGPANSNQPQHF. In nucleotides, the CDR3 is TGTGCCAGCAGCTTGGGGCCAGCGAATAGCAATCAGCCCCAGCATTTT. The chain is built from TRBV5-8 and TRBJ1-5, with unresolved D. Germline CDR1 SGHTS, CDR2 YDEGEE. V was pared by 0 bases and J by 0 bases, with 10 bases between. There are 16 residues in the CDR3.

CDR3 nucleotide sequence: TGCGCCAGCAGCTTGGATTCAGATGGAAACACCATATATTTT. Its translation is CASSLDSDGNTIYF. The genes are TRBV5-1 and TRBJ1-3; D is unresolved. With 0 bases removed from V and 3 bases from J, the gap between germline ends came to 7 bases. Germline CDR1 reads SGHRS; CDR2 reads YFSETQ. The CDR3 has 14 amino acids.

This clone was seen more than once but under ten times. The chain couples TRBV6-6 to TRBJ2-7; 7 positions match TRBD2. The CDR3 loop spans 13 amino acids. Per germline, CDR1 MNHNY and CDR2 SVGAGI (reference sequence). J was trimmed by 4 bases and V by 3 bases; bases with no gene match: 3. The chain's CDR3 is CASSYRGDYEQYF. The DNA of the CDR3 is TGTGCCAGCAGTTATCGGGGGGATTACGAGCAGTACTTC.

V and J are TRBV7-9 and TRBJ2-5, with D maybe TRBD1 (6 bases). The ends were cut back, 5 bases at V and 2 bases at J, with 15 bases in the middle. Germline lookup yields CDR1 SEHNR and CDR2 FQNEAQ (reference sequence). The CDR3 has 15 residues. The CDR3 loop is CASSTFTDRQETQYF. In nucleotides, the CDR3 is TGTGCCAGCAGCACTTTTACTGACAGGCAAGAGACCCAGTACTTC.

This clone was recorded only once. This chain uses TRBV19 with TRBJ2-7; D gene unclear. CDR1 and CDR2 from the germline V gene are LNHDA and SQIVND (reference sequence). V shed 6 bases and J shed 4 bases, with 19 bases lying between them. The CDR3 extends over 15 amino acids. CDR3 in DNA: TGTGCCAGTAGGTCGGCCAGCCCGGCGGCGTACGAGCAGTACTTC. This translates into CASRSASPAAYEQYF.

The chain couples TRBV5-1 to TRBJ2-7; D is possibly TRBD1 (6 bases). Trimming left V 4 bases short and J 5 bases short, with 16 bases between. The germline gives CDR1 SGHRS, CDR2 YFSETQ. This CDR3 is built from 14 residues. CDR3: CASSNPTGTHEQYF. The DNA for the CDR3 is TGCGCCAGCAGCAACCCAACAGGGACCCACGAGCAGTACTTC.

The V gene is TRBV27, the J gene TRBJ1-5; TRBD1 might be the D (6 bases). Germline V gives CDR1 MNHEY, CDR2 SMNVEV (reference sequence). V lost 6 bases and J 8 bases, leaving 14 bases between the germline ends. CDR3 length equals 13 residues. The CDR3 bases are TGTGCCAGCAGCCTCAGAGGGGGTGAGCCCCAGCATTTT. As protein: CASSLRGGEPQHF.